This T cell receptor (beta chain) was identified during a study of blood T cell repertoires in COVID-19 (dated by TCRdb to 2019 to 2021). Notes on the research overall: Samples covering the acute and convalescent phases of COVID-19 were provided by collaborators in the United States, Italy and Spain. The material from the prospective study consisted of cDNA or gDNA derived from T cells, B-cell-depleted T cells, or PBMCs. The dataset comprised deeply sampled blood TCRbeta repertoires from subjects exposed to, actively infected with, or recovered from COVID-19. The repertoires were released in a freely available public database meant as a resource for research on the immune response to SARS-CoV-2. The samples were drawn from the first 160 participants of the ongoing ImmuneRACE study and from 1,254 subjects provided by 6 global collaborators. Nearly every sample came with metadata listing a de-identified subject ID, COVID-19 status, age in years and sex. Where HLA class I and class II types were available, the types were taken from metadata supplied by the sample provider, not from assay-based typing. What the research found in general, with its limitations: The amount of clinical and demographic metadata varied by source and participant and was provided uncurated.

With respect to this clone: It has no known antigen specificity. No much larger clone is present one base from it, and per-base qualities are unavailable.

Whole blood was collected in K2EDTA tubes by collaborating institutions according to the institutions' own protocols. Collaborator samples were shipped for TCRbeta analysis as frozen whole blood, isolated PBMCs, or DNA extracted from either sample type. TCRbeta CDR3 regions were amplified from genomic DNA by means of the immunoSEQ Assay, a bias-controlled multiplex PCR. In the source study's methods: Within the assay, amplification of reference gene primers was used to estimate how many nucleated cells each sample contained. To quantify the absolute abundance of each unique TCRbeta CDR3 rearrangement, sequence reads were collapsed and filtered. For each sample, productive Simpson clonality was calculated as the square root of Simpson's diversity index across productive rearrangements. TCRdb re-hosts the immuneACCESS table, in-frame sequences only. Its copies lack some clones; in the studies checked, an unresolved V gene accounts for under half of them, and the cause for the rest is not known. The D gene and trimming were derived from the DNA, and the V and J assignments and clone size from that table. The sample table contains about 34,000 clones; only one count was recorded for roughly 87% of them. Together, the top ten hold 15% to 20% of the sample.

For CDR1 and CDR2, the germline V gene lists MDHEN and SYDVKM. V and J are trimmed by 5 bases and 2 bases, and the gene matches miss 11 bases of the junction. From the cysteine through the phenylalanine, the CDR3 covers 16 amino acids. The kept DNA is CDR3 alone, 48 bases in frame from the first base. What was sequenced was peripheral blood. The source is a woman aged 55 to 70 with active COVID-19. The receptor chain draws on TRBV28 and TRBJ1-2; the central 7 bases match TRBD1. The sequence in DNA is TGTGCCAGCAGTCCACCCATTCCACAGGGGAACTATGGCTACACCTTC. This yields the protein CASSPPIPQGNYGYTF.